This T cell receptor (beta chain) is drawn from a study of blood T cell repertoires in COVID-19. In the study overall: Acute and convalescent COVID-19 samples came from the United States, Italy and Spain. The cDNA or gDNA used as material had been derived from T cells, B-cell-depleted T cells, or PBMCs.

Per the original data handling: Amplifying reference gene primers gave estimates of nucleated cell counts. TCRdb's table, derived via immunoSEQ multiplex PCR, lists solely in-frame clones and lacks some. V and J calls and clone size are copied from that table; D and trimming were computed from the DNA. Among 200,000 to 300,000 clones listed, under 90% were seen once. The CDR3 is 13 residues long. CDR1 and CDR2 (germline): SGHRS, YFSETQ. Trimming took off 0 bases at V and 7 bases at J, with 5 bases between the two ends. The J gene is TRBJ1-6, the V gene TRBV5-1; D remains unclear. Sequences were obtained from peripheral blood. The TCR comes from a human donor in a cohort sampled during active COVID-19. CDR3 sequence: CASSLVRNSPLHF. In DNA, the CDR3 is TGCGCCAGCAGCTTGGTACGGAATTCACCCCTCCACTTT.